Sequencing of this TCR beta chain was carried out in a study of TIL therapy for anti-PD-1-resistant metastatic lung cancer. Time point denoted: pre-treatment sample, taken before nivolumab and TIL therapy. Tumor tissue came from excised metastases, mostly pleural nodules or supraclavicular lymph nodes. The immunoSEQ assay was v3. TCRdb's table, derived via immunoSEQ multiplex PCR, lists solely in-frame clones and lacks some. This sample has over 10,000 clones, with around 69% found just once. Sequencing was performed on tumor tissue, taken at baseline. This TCR was recovered from a woman aged 30 to 85 with non-small cell lung cancer.

The CDR3 protein is CASSDRTGTNSPLHF. CDR3 sequence (DNA): TGTGCCAGCAGTGACCGGACAGGGACTAATTCACCCCTCCACTTT. The gene calls are TRBV6-1 and TRBJ1-6; 8 bases map to TRBD1. The germline CDR1 and CDR2 sequences are MNHNS and SASEGT. The CDR3 length is 15 residues. Losses at the gene ends were 3 bases for V and 6 bases for J; bases not matched to a gene: 4.